The source of this T cell receptor beta chain is a study of T cell repertoires in cytomegalovirus infection. This clonotype has ten or more counts. Via MiXCR, TCRdb re-called the reads, giving one row per CDR3 protein. Found here are about 140,000 distinct CDR3 sequences, 5.5% to 7% of them singletons; the top ten hold under 20%. The CDR3 is 15 amino acids. Germline CDR1 SGHVS, CDR2 FQNEAQ. The V gene lost 7 bases and the J gene lost 5 bases, with 21 bases spanning the gap. The chain carries TRBV7-8 and TRBJ2-7, with a weak D call TRBD1 (6 bases). This TCR was sampled from a human donor in good health (CMV status not recorded). Some clones in this sample may be carry-over from other donors' samples. What was sequenced was PBMCs. The CDR3 DNA follows: TGTGCCAGCAACCGTCTCAGGGGCGCGAGAAACGAGCAGTACTTC. Protein sequence: CASNRLRGARNEQYF.